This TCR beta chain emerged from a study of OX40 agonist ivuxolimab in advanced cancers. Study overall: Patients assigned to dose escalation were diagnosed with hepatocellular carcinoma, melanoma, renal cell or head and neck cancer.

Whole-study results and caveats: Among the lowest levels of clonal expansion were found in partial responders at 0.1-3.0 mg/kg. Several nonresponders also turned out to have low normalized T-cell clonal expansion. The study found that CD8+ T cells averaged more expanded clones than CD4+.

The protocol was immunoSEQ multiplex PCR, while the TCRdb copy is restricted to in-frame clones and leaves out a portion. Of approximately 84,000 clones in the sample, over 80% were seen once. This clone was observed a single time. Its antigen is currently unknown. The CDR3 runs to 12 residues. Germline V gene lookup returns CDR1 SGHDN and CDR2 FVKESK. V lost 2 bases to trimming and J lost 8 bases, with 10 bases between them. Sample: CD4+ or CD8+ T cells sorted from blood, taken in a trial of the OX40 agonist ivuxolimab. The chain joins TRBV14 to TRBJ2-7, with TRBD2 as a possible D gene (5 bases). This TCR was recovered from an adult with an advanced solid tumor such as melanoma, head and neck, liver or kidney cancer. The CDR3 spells CASSQRGGKQYF. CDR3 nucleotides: TGTGCCAGCAGCCAACGGGGTGGGAAGCAGTACTTC. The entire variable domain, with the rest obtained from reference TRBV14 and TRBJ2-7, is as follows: EAGVTQFPSHSVIEKGQTVTLRCDPISGHDNLYWYRRVMGKEIKFLLHFVKESKQDESGMPNNRFLAERTGGTYSTLKVQPAELEDSGVYFCASSQRGGKQYFGPGTRLTVT.